The 27 T cell receptor beta chains below come from one sample, sequenced in a study of T cells after yellow fever vaccination. TCRdb re-derived calls from the 5' RACE reads in MiXCR, one entry per CDR3 protein. This sample has 200,000 to 300,000 distinct CDR3 sequences, with around 13% found just once. The sample consisted of CD4+ T cells sorted from PBMCs, taken 45 days after the yellow fever booster vaccination. Receptor source: a man younger than 40 who received the YFV17D yellow fever vaccine.

This clonotype was detected only a few times. The chain has TRBV5-6 and TRBJ2-5; the match to TRBD1 covers 9 bases. The CDR3 covers 15 residues. With V trimmed by 0 bases and J by 5 bases, 5 bases remained unmatched. Per the germline V gene, CDR1 is SGHDT and CDR2 is YYEEEE. Here the CDR3 DNA reads TGTGCCAGCAGCTTGGACAGGGGGCTGATGGAGACCCAGTACTTC. Its translation is CASSLDRGLMETQYF.

This clonotype has a handful of counts. The rearrangement links TRBV18 to TRBJ2-7; a weak D match, TRBD1 (6 bases). This CDR3 contains 15 residues. Germline lookup yields CDR1 KGHSH and CDR2 LQKENI. V was cut by 0 bases and J by 7 bases, with 16 bases left in between. The CDR3, as DNA: TGTGCCAGCTCACCACCGTACAGGGTGAGTGGAGAGCAGTACTTC. It specifies CASSPPYRVSGEQYF.

This clonotype was picked up a small number of times. The chain employs TRBV20-1 and TRBJ2-7; 11 positions match TRBD1. Trimming removed 0 bases from V and 2 bases from J; junction bases left unmatched: 3. The CDR3 has 15 amino acids. CDR1 and CDR2 (germline): DFQATT, SNEGSKA (reference sequence). CDR3 coding DNA: TGCAGTGCTAGAGATGGGGGACAGGGGGCCTACGAGCAGTACTTC. Protein sequence: CSARDGGQGAYEQYF.

The chain links TRBV20-1 to TRBJ1-1, with D uncertain. The CDR3 has 11 residues. V gave up 6 bases and J gave up 7 bases, with 12 bases separating them. The germline V gene has CDR1 DFQATT and CDR2 SNEGSKA (reference sequence). The DNA of the CDR3 is TGCAGTGCAAGCCGGGGAGGTGAAGCTTTCTTT. Its translation: CSASRGGEAFF.

Turning to this clonotype: A junction boundary mismatches the germline segment, possibly from a read error. The chain joins TRBV7-8 to TRBJ1-2, with 7 bases matching TRBD1. The germline V gene encodes CDR1 SGHVS and CDR2 FQNEAQ. The CDR3 has 13 amino acids. CDR3 bases: TGTTCCAGCAGCCACGCCCGGGACAGCGGACACACCTTC. Encoded protein: CSSSHARDSGHTF.

This clonotype was seen many times. V gene TRBV11-2 combines with J gene TRBJ2-1; possible D gene TRBD2, 5 bases. The CDR3 runs 17 residues. The germline CDR1 and CDR2 sequences are SGHAT and FQNNGV. Trimming cost V 5 bases and J 7 bases, with 24 bases left between them. The CDR3 nucleotides are TGTGCCAGCAGCCGCGCGGGTAAGGACGGAAGAGTGAATGAGCAGTTCTTC. This translates into CASSRAGKDGRVNEQFF.

This clonotype was recorded many times. This rearrangement joins TRBV5-1 to TRBJ2-1, with TRBD1 identical over 7 bases. Looked up from germline, CDR1 is SGHRS and CDR2 is YFSETQ. The CDR3 has 15 residues. J gave up 5 bases and V 4 bases, and 9 bases lay outside the gene matches. The CDR3 spells CASSLPGQSNNEQFF. The CDR3 coding sequence is TGCGCCAGCAGCCTTCCGGGACAGAGTAACAATGAGCAGTTCTTC.

This clonotype showed up just a few times. The chain recombines TRBV18 with TRBJ2-1; tentatively, D is TRBD2 (6 bases). Germline V CDR1 and CDR2: KGHSH, LQKENI. V dropped 3 bases and J dropped 4 bases, with 10 bases sitting between them. CDR3 length equals 14 residues. CDR3 nucleotide sequence: TGTGCCAGCTCACCCTCGGGAGAGTACAATGAGCAGTTCTTC. Amino acid sequence: CASSPSGEYNEQFF.

This clonotype was recorded at least ten times. The rearrangement joins TRBV6-5 to TRBJ2-7; D perhaps matches TRBD2 (6 bases). Trimming stripped 6 bases from V and 4 bases from J, with 13 bases between. There are 13 residues in the CDR3. The germline CDR1 and CDR2 sequences are MNHEY and SVGAGI. The CDR3 region has the DNA TGTGCCAGCAGATATCCCGCGGGGTACGAGCAGTACTTC. This encodes CASRYPAGYEQYF.

The V call is TRBV29-1, the J call TRBJ2-1; TRBD1 matches 9 bases. Germline V gene data show CDR1 as SQVTM and CDR2 as ANQGSEA. The ends lost 6 bases at V and 4 bases at J; junction bases unmatched: 7. This CDR3 has 14 residues. CDR3 in DNA: TGCAGCGTCGCACAGGGGGCATCGTACAATGAGCAGTTCTTC. This sequence encodes CSVAQGASYNEQFF.

The rearrangement joins TRBV5-1 to TRBJ2-2; 7 nucleotides agree with TRBD1. V was clipped by 1 base and J by 7 bases; unmatched bases: 4. The CDR3 length is 14 residues. CDR1 SGHRS and CDR2 YFSETQ come from the germline V gene. CDR3 residues: CASSLRQGNGELFF. CDR3 nucleotides: TGCGCCAGCAGCTTGAGACAGGGTAACGGGGAGCTGTTTTTT.

Regarding this clonotype: At one end the junction does not follow the germline gene, possibly because of a read error. The chain employs TRBV18 and TRBJ2-1; D is undetermined. The CDR3 is made up of 13 amino acids. Germline CDR1 is KGHSH and CDR2 is LQKENI. CDR3 coding DNA: TGTGCCGGCTCACCGGGCTTAGGGAATGAGCAGTTCTTC. Its translation: CAGSPGLGNEQFF.

This clonotype was detected ten times or more. The V call is TRBV15, the J call TRBJ2-5; 7 bases line up with TRBD1. Germline V gene sequence: CDR1 LNHNV, CDR2 YYDKDF (reference sequence). This CDR3 comprises 15 residues. V trimming: 0 bases; J trimming: 1 base; junction bases outside the gene matches: 2. CDR3 residues: CATSREGTAQETQYF. CDR3 bases: TGTGCCACCAGCAGAGAAGGGACAGCCCAAGAGACCCAGTACTTC.

This chain joins TRBV9 and TRBJ2-1; a weak D match, TRBD2 (5 bases). Per germline, CDR1 SGDLS and CDR2 YYNGEE. CDR3 length equals 16 residues. Trimming took off 0 bases at V and 1 base at J, with 11 bases between the two ends. The CDR3 bases are TGTGCCAGCAGCGTAGCGTCAAGCGGATCCTACAATGAGCAGTTCTTC. It is translated as CASSVASSGSYNEQFF.

In its sample, this clonotype was seen a few times. This chain uses TRBV29-1 with TRBJ2-6, with 7 bases aligning to TRBD1. Germline CDR1 and CDR2: SQVTM and ANQGSEA. The CDR3 totals 14 residues. Unmatched junction bases numbered 6, after V lost 6 bases and J lost 4 bases. CDR3: CSVIQGWGANVLTF. As DNA, the CDR3 is TGCAGCGTCATACAGGGGTGGGGGGCCAACGTCCTGACTTTC.

This clonotype was seen more than once but under ten times. The CDR3 sequence: CASSFGAGENSPLHF. In DNA, the CDR3 is TGCGCCAGCAGCTTCGGTGCAGGGGAGAATTCACCCCTCCACTTT. This rearrangement joins TRBV5-1 to TRBJ1-6; D is perhaps TRBD1 (6 bases). The ends were cut back, 2 bases at V and 7 bases at J, with 13 bases in the middle. This CDR3 spans 15 amino acids. Per the germline V gene, CDR1 is SGHRS and CDR2 is YFSETQ. Complete variable domain (other parts from reference TRBV5-1 and TRBJ1-6): KAGVTQTPRYLIKTRGQQVTLSCSPISGHRSVSWYQQTPGQGLQFLFEYFSETQRNKGNFPGRFSGRQFSNSRSEMNVSTLELGDSALYLCASSFGAGENSPLHFGNGTRLTVT.

This chain uses TRBV27 with TRBJ2-5, with D possibly TRBD1 on 6 matching bases. This CDR3 is built from 16 residues. Per germline, CDR1 MNHEY and CDR2 SMNVEV (reference sequence). Trimming left V 3 bases short and J 5 bases short, with 19 bases between. In DNA form, the CDR3 reads TGTGCCAGCAGTTTGGGACACTTGGTTGCGGAGGAGACCCAGTACTTC. Amino acids: CASSLGHLVAEETQYF.

This clonotype showed up just a few times. The chain recombines TRBV29-1 with TRBJ2-4, with 7 positions matching TRBD2. V was clipped by 8 bases and J by 5 bases; unmatched bases: 15. The CDR3 runs 15 residues. CDR1 and CDR2 (germline): SQVTM, ANQGSEA. DNA of the CDR3: TGCAGCTCCTGCCTATTGGCGGGAGACCAAAACATTCAGTACTTC. Translated: CSSCLLAGDQNIQYF.

The chain combines TRBV7-2 with TRBJ2-3, with TRBD2 matching over 8 bases. V was pared by 5 bases and J by 2 bases, with 6 bases of the junction left unmatched. In germline, CDR1 is SGHTA, CDR2 FQGNSA. The CDR3 extends over 15 amino acids. CDR3 in DNA: TGTGCCAGCAGCCTCGGGGGGGGTTTCACAGATACGCAGTATTTT. Protein: CASSLGGGFTDTQYF.

V and J are TRBV6-2 or TRBV6-3 and TRBJ2-6, with D uncertain. This CDR3 region has 12 residues. V was shortened by 6 bases and J by 11 bases, with 11 bases between the two germline ends. Germline V CDR1 and CDR2: MNHEY, SVGEGT. CDR3 bases: TGTGCCAGCAGACCCTCTGCACACGTCCTGACTTTC. The encoded protein is CASRPSAHVLTF.

This clonotype was counted only a few times. V usage is TRBV12-3 or TRBV12-4 and J usage is TRBJ1-1; D unresolved. The CDR3 consists of 15 residues. V was cut by 6 bases and J by 1 base, with 15 bases left in between. CDR3 loop: CASSPIRGRNTEAFF. The DNA for the CDR3 is TGTGCCAGCAGCCCTATTCGGGGTAGGAACACTGAAGCTTTCTTT.

This clonotype was seen a handful of times. The rearrangement uses TRBV14 and TRBJ2-1; TRBD1 might be the D (6 bases). Germline CDR1 reads SGHDN; CDR2 reads FVKESK. The CDR3 has 15 residues. The V gene lost 4 bases and the J gene lost 8 bases, with 18 bases spanning the gap. This CDR3 is CASSRTVSRFYEQFF. The CDR3 nucleotides read TGTGCCAGCAGCCGGACAGTATCTAGGTTCTATGAGCAGTTCTTC.

This clonotype was seen only a few times. This rearrangement joins TRBV24-1 to TRBJ2-7, with D tentatively TRBD1 (6 bases). CDR1 is KGHDR and CDR2 is SFDVKD in the germline V gene. Trimming pared 4 bases from V and 5 bases from J, leaving 11 bases between. CDR3 length: 13 amino acids. The CDR3 here is CATSEGAVNEQYF. Here the CDR3 DNA reads TGTGCCACCAGTGAGGGGGCAGTCAACGAGCAGTACTTC.

The table lists this clonotype with a few counts. The chain has TRBV7-2 and TRBJ2-7; TRBD2 matches at 8 bases. Germline CDR1 SGHTA, CDR2 FQGNSA. CDR3 length equals 16 residues. V lost 5 bases to trimming and J lost 4 bases; unmatched junction nucleotides: 13. CDR3 amino acids: CASSPEGAGERYEQYF. The CDR3 coding sequence is TGTGCCAGCAGCCCCGAGGGAGCGGGAGAGCGTTACGAGCAGTACTTC.

The V gene is TRBV5-1, the J gene TRBJ2-1, with 9 bases lining up with TRBD2. From germline, CDR1 is SGHRS and CDR2 YFSETQ. The V segment lost 1 base and the J segment 7 bases; nucleotides outside the gene matches: 9. There are 16 residues in the CDR3. CDR3 DNA sequence: TGCGCCAGCAGCTTGTCTGCGGCGGGAGGGGGGAATGAGCAGTTCTTC. Its translation is CASSLSAAGGGNEQFF.

This clonotype has just a few counts. The chain recombines TRBV12-3 or TRBV12-4 with TRBJ1-5, with TRBD1 identical over 10 bases. The CDR3 length is 15 residues. V lost 5 bases to trimming and J lost 4 bases; unmatched junction nucleotides: 5. CDR3 coding DNA: TGTGCCAGCAGTCCGGGACAGGGGAATAATCAGCCCCAGCATTTT. This translates into CASSPGQGNNQPQHF.

Only one count was recorded for this clonotype. V is TRBV7-9 and J is TRBJ1-1, with D possibly being TRBD1 (5 bases). This CDR3 is built from 14 residues. Trimming shortened V by 5 bases and J by 0 bases, and 10 bases separated the two germline ends. The germline CDR1 and CDR2 sequences are SEHNR and FQNEAQ (reference sequence). In DNA, the CDR3 is TGTGCCAGCAGCCGGGGGGGAGTGAACACTGAAGCTTTCTTT. Protein sequence: CASSRGGVNTEAFF.